What follows describes a single T cell receptor (beta chain). The CDR3 covers 14 residues. The germline V gene encodes CDR1 SEHNR and CDR2 FQNEAQ (reference sequence). The J segment lost 3 bases and the V segment lost 5 bases, leaving 4 bases of the junction unmatched. Authors' processing steps: For nucleated cells, counts were estimated from reference gene primer amplification. Sequenced by immunoSEQ multiplex PCR; TCRdb stores in-frame clones only, minus some. From that table come the V and J calls and clone size; the DNA was used to work out D and trimming. Of tens of thousands of clones listed, around 80% are singletons. The entry originates in a study of blood T cell repertoires in COVID-19. Whole-study context: The origin of the acute and convalescent COVID-19 samples was the United States, Italy and Spain. In each case, the material was cDNA or gDNA derived from T cells, B-cell-depleted T cells, or PBMCs.

The chain combines TRBV7-9 with TRBJ2-3; TRBD1 matches at 8 bases. The clonotype comes from a human donor in a cohort sampled during active COVID-19. Sequencing input: peripheral blood. The CDR3 region has the DNA TGTGCCAGCAGCCCAGGGGGCGCAACAGATACGCAGTATTTT. Translated, it gives CASSPGGATDTQYF.